One and the same sample provided the 4 T cell receptor beta chains below, sequenced in a study of T-cell memory formation after mild COVID-19. One entry per CDR3 protein results from TCRdb running MiXCR on the 5' RACE reads. The table lists hundreds of thousands of distinct CDR3 sequences, approximately 20% of them singletons, with around 21% in the top ten. Sequences were obtained from PBMCs or a T cell subset sorted from them (not recorded which). All receptors come from a man younger than 30 who had mild COVID-19 (a few samples of this study predate the infection). Cell type and time point are not known.

This clonotype was recorded many times. This chain connects TRBV12-3 or TRBV12-4 to TRBJ1-5; D unclear. V gave up 2 bases and J gave up 9 bases, with 5 bases separating them. The CDR3 is made up of 11 amino acids. The CDR3 here is CASSLMGPQHF. The CDR3 region has the DNA TGTGCCAGCAGTTTAATGGGGCCCCAGCATTTT.

The sample holds a few counts of this clonotype. The chain employs TRBV7-3 and TRBJ2-3; TRBD2 matches at 11 bases. This CDR3 is 16 amino acids long. Per the germline V gene, CDR1 is SGHTA and CDR2 is FQGTGA. The ends lost 5 bases at V and 4 bases at J; junction bases unmatched: 8. The CDR3 protein is CASSALAGGPADTQYF. The CDR3 nucleotides read TGTGCCAGCAGCGCCTTAGCGGGGGGGCCCGCAGATACGCAGTATTTT.

The chain employs TRBV12-3 or TRBV12-4 and TRBJ1-2; 11 nucleotides align to TRBD1. The CDR3 length is 15 residues. The junction had 6 bases not matched to a gene; V was cut back by 6 bases and J by 3 bases. The CDR3 DNA is TGTGCCAGCAGAACCGGGACAGGGGGGGACTATGGCTACACCTTC. Translation: CASRTGTGGDYGYTF.

This clonotype was observed a few times. The rearrangement joins TRBV24-1 to TRBJ1-3; no clear D gene. CDR1 KGHDR and CDR2 SFDVKD come from the germline V gene. The CDR3 has 16 amino acids. V lost 1 base to trimming and J lost 1 base, with 10 bases between them. CDR3 nucleotide sequence: TGTGCCACCAGTGATTTCGACGGGCCGTCTGGAAACACCATATATTTT. Its protein product is CATSDFDGPSGNTIYF.